This T cell receptor beta chain emerged from a study of cytomegalovirus exposure and HLA in healthy donors. PCR amplification relied on 60 Vbeta primers (plus 13 Jbeta primers). The method was immunoSEQ multiplex PCR; TCRdb's version includes in-frame clones alone and lacks a portion of them. The sample includes 220,000 or so clones, around 83% of them seen just once. The germline V and J ends were trimmed by 4 bases and 0 bases, with 10 bases remaining between them. This CDR3 has 13 amino acids. CDR1 SQVTM and CDR2 ANQGSEA come from the germline V gene. The receptor was derived from a woman in her thirties or forties in good health and CMV-seronegative. The sample was PBMCs. The rearrangement joins TRBV29-1 to TRBJ2-7, with D uncertain. CDR3 sequence: CSVVGRSSYEQYF. As DNA, the CDR3 is TGCAGCGTTGTGGGCAGGTCCTCCTACGAGCAGTACTTC.